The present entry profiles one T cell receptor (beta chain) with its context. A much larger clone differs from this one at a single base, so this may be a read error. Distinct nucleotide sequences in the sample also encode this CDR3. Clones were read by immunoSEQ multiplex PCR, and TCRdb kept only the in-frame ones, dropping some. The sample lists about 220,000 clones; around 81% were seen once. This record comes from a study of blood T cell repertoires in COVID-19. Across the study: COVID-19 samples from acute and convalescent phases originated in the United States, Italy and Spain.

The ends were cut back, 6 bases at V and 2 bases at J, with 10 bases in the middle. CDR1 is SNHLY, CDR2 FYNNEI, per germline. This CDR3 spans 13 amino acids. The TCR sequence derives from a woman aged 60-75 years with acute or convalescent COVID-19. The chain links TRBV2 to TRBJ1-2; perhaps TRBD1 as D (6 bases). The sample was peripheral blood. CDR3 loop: CASSPDSNYGYTF. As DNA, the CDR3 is TGTGCCAGCAGCCCGGACAGCAACTATGGCTACACCTTC. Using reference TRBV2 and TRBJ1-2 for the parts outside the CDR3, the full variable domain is EPEVTQTPSHQVTQMGQEVILRCVPISNHLYFYWYRQILGQKVEFLVSFYNNEISEKSEIFDDQFSVERPDGSNFTLKIRSTKLEDSAMYFCASSPDSNYGYTFGSGTRLTVV.